Shown below are 19 T cell receptor beta chains from a single sample sequenced in a study of identical twins. TCRdb passed the 5' RACE reads through MiXCR, listing each CDR3 protein once. The sample lists about 890,000 distinct CDR3 sequences; 9% to 15% were seen once. The same specimen was also included in a second study, on yellow fever vaccine responses in identical twins.

The sequenced sample was PBMCs. All receptors come from a woman younger than 35 in good health.

This chain links TRBV24-1 with TRBJ2-5; D not certain. Germline CDR1 is KGHDR and CDR2 is SFDVKD. Trimming pared 2 bases from V and 0 bases from J, leaving 9 bases between. The CDR3 spans 15 residues. The CDR3 nucleotides read TGTGCCACCAGTGATTCAACAAGGTACCAAGAGACCCAGTACTTC. Its translation: CATSDSTRYQETQYF.

This clonotype has more than one count but fewer than ten. The chain recombines TRBV7-9 with TRBJ2-1; no clear D. Per the germline V gene, CDR1 is SEHNR and CDR2 is FQNEAQ (reference sequence). V was trimmed by 1 base and J by 2 bases, leaving 9 bases between them. This CDR3 region has 15 residues. The CDR3 loop is CASSLEGSPYNEQFF. The CDR3 region has the DNA TGTGCCAGCAGCTTAGAGGGCAGCCCCTACAATGAGCAGTTCTTC.

The chain recombines TRBV11-3 with TRBJ1-1; 7 positions agree with TRBD1. Trimming took 0 bases from V and 11 from J; bases not matched to a gene: 9. The V gene's germline CDR1 is SGHNT and CDR2 YENEEA. The CDR3 loop spans 14 amino acids. The CDR3 DNA sequence: TGTGCCAGCAGCTTAGAAAAGAGGGGGCGCGGGGCTTTCTTT. Translating it yields CASSLEKRGRGAFF.

This clonotype was recorded a few times. This rearrangement joins TRBV11-2 to TRBJ2-5, with 7 bases fitting TRBD2. CDR3 size: 16 residues. Trimming at V came to 5 bases and at J to 2 bases, leaving 11 bases not matched to a gene. The germline CDR1 and CDR2 sequences are SGHAT and FQNNGV. The CDR3 spells CASSDWAGEAQETQYF. The CDR3 bases are TGTGCCAGCAGCGATTGGGCGGGGGAGGCACAAGAGACCCAGTACTTC.

There are a few counts of this clonotype. This chain connects TRBV6-4 to TRBJ1-5; D call uncertain. The CDR3 has 13 residues. CDR1 is MRHNA, CDR2 SNTAGT, per germline. Trimming shortened V by 9 bases and J by 0 bases, and 9 bases separated the two germline ends. CDR3 in amino acids: CASTAYSNQPQHF. The CDR3 nucleotides are TGTGCCAGTACCGCGTATAGCAATCAGCCCCAGCATTTT.

The rearrangement links TRBV20-1 to TRBJ1-1, with unresolved D. Germline CDR1 reads DFQATT; CDR2 reads SNEGSKA (reference sequence). The CDR3 covers 13 residues. V lost 6 bases, J lost 4 bases, and 15 bases lay in between. Here the CDR3 DNA reads TGCAGTGCATCCCATCAACTGGCCACTGAAGCTTTCTTT. Protein: CSASHQLATEAFF.

The chain carries TRBV28 and TRBJ2-5; D not certain. Deletions cut 4 bases from V and 4 bases from J, with 16 bases between. Germline V gene data show CDR1 as MDHEN and CDR2 as SYDVKM. The CDR3 runs to 15 residues. The CDR3 DNA reads TGTGCCAGCAGTTCCAACCAAATCCCACCAGAGACCCAGTACTTC. Translated: CASSSNQIPPETQYF.

The V call is TRBV6-5, the J call TRBJ1-5; possible D gene TRBD1, 5 bases. The ends were cut back, 4 bases at V and 0 bases at J, with 7 bases in the middle. The germline V gene has CDR1 MNHEY and CDR2 SVGAGI. The CDR3 has 14 residues. CDR3 amino acids: CASSFGHSNQPQHF. CDR3 nucleotide sequence: TGTGCCAGCAGTTTCGGACATAGCAATCAGCCCCAGCATTTT.

The chain employs TRBV12-3 or TRBV12-4 and TRBJ2-1, with D unresolved. Trimming took off 6 bases at V and 9 bases at J, with 15 bases between the two ends. The length of the CDR3 is 13 residues. CDR3 bases: TGTGCCAGCAGGCTGGCAGGACCCAGTGAGCAGTTCTTC. Amino acid sequence: CASRLAGPSEQFF.

V is TRBV2 and J is TRBJ2-3, with 9 bases lining up with TRBD1. The V gene's germline CDR1 is SNHLY and CDR2 FYNNEI. V lost 7 bases to trimming and J lost 4 bases; unmatched junction nucleotides: 12. This CDR3 spans 16 amino acids. The CDR3 region has the DNA TGTGCCAGCACGGATGGCCGGGACAGGGTAGCAGATACGCAGTATTTT. Amino acid sequence: CASTDGRDRVADTQYF.

This clonotype appeared a few times. The chain has TRBV28 and TRBJ2-3; D ambiguous. The V gene lost 6 bases and the J gene lost 0 bases, with 13 bases spanning the gap. Germline V CDR1 and CDR2: MDHEN, SYDVKM. This CDR3 has 15 residues. CDR3 in DNA: TGTGCCAGCAGCCCCAGTGTTCCCAGCACAGATACGCAGTATTTT. Amino acid sequence: CASSPSVPSTDTQYF.

The chain employs TRBV9 and TRBJ2-1, with 9 bases lining up with TRBD1. After removal of 4 bases from V and 9 bases from J, the junction contained 5 bases not matched to a gene. The germline gives CDR1 SGDLS, CDR2 YYNGEE. This CDR3 region has 13 residues. The CDR3 spells CASSRTGGTEQFF. CDR3 coding DNA: TGTGCCAGCAGCAGAACAGGGGGCACTGAGCAGTTCTTC.

J is TRBJ2-3 and V is TRBV20-1, with 7 bases that match TRBD2. The CDR3 covers 16 residues. Germline CDR1 reads DFQATT; CDR2 reads SNEGSKA (reference sequence). V was pared by 3 bases and J by 3 bases, with 12 bases of the junction left unmatched. CDR3 loop: CSASQPGLEKTDTQYF. CDR3 DNA: TGCAGTGCTAGCCAACCAGGACTAGAAAAGACAGATACGCAGTATTTT.

The table lists this clonotype with many counts. The chain has TRBV11-2 and TRBJ2-7, with TRBD2 as a possible D gene (6 bases). The CDR3 consists of 17 residues. V dropped 5 bases and J dropped 4 bases, with 24 bases sitting between them. Germline-derived CDR1 and CDR2 are SGHAT and FQNNGV. DNA of the CDR3: TGTGCCAGCAGCCTAGGAGGGGATCCTAAAACTCCATACGAGCAGTACGTC. It codes for CASSLGGDPKTPYEQYV.

This clonotype was seen many times. The chain couples TRBV24-1 to TRBJ1-2; D possibly corresponds to TRBD1 (6 bases). This CDR3 has 13 amino acids. V lost 4 bases and J lost 4, with 9 bases in between. Germline CDR1 and CDR2: KGHDR and SFDVKD. The CDR3 reads CATSDRGAYGYTF. In DNA, the CDR3 is TGTGCCACCAGTGACAGGGGCGCCTATGGCTACACCTTC.

This clonotype was seen a few times. The rearrangement links TRBV4-1 to TRBJ2-2; TRBD2 matches 7 bases. V lost 2 bases, J lost 5 bases, and 5 bases stayed unmatched. Germline-derived CDR1 and CDR2 are MGHRA and YSYEKL. The CDR3 has 15 amino acids. Written as DNA, the CDR3 is TGCGCCAGCAGCCAATCTAGCGGCCTAACCGGGGAGCTGTTTTTT. This encodes CASSQSSGLTGELFF.

This clonotype was detected a few times. The V and J genes are TRBV2 and TRBJ1-2; unclear D gene. Trimming removed 6 bases from V and 8 bases from J, with 13 bases in between. This CDR3 region has 12 residues. In germline, CDR1 is SNHLY, CDR2 FYNNEI. CDR3 sequence reads: CASSLKMGGYTF. CDR3 bases: TGTGCCAGCAGCCTCAAGATGGGAGGCTACACCTTC.

J is TRBJ2-3 and V is TRBV12-3 or TRBV12-4; D could derive from TRBD1 or TRBD2 (5 bases each). Trimming removed 7 bases from V and 5 bases from J, with 16 bases in between. The CDR3 covers 14 residues. As DNA, the CDR3 is TGTGCCAGCACGGGGCGGGCTACCCGAGATACGCAGTATTTT. It yields the protein CASTGRATRDTQYF.

This clonotype occurred many times. The V gene is TRBV20-1, the J gene TRBJ1-1; D may be TRBD1 (5 bases). The CDR3 spans 16 residues. The V end was cut by 2 bases, the J end by 0 bases, with 16 bases between. CDR1 is DFQATT and CDR2 is SNEGSKA in the germline V gene (reference sequence). The CDR3 loop reads CSARPSEGFMNTEAFF. CDR3 nucleotide sequence: TGCAGTGCTAGACCCTCCGAGGGGTTCATGAACACTGAAGCTTTCTTT.